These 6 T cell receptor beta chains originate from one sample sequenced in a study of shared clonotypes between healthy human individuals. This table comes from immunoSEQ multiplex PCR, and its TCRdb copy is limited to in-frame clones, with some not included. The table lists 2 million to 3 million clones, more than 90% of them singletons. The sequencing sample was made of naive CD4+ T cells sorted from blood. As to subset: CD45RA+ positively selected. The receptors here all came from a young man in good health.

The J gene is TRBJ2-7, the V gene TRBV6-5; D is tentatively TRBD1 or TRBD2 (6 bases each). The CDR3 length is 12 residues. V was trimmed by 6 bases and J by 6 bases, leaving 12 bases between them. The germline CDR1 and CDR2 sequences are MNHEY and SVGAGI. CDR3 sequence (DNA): TGTGCCAGCAGGAGGGGGGAGGCCGAGCAGTACTTC. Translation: CASRRGEAEQYF.

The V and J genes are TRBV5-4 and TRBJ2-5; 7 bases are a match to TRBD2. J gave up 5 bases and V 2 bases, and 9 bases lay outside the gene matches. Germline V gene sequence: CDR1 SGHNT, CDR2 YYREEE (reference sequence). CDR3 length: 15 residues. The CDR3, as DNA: TGTGCCAGCAGCTTTTACCAGCGGGGAGGCGAGACCCAGTACTTC. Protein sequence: CASSFYQRGGETQYF.

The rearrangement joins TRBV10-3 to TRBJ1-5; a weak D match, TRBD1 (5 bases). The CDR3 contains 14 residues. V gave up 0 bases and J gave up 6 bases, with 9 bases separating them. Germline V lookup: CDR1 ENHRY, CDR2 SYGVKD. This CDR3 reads CAISESGDGQPQHF. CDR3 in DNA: TGTGCCATCAGTGAGTCGGGGGACGGTCAGCCCCAGCATTTT.

The DNA for the CDR3 is TGTGCCAGCAGTGAAGGTCGGGGCTCTGGAAACACCATATATTTT. It specifies CASSEGRGSGNTIYF. J is TRBJ1-3 and V is TRBV6-1, with no clear D. V lost 1 base and J 0 bases, leaving 7 bases between the germline ends. The germline gives CDR1 MNHNS, CDR2 SASEGT. CDR3 length: 15 residues.

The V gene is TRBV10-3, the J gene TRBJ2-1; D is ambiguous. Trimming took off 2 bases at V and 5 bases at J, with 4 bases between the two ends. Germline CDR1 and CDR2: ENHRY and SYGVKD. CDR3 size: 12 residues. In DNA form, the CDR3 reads TGTGCCATCAGTGAGCATGACAATGAGCAGTTCTTC. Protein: CAISEHDNEQFF.

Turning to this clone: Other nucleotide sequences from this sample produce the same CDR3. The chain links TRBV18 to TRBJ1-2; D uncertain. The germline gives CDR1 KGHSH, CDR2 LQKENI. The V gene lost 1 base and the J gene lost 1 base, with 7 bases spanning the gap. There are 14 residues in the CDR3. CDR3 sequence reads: CASSPLPSNYGYTF. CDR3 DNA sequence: TGTGCCAGCTCACCACTCCCCAGTAACTATGGCTACACCTTC. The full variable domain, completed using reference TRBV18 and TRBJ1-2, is NAGVMQNPRHLVRRRGQEARLRCSPMKGHSHVYWYRQLPEEGLKFMVYLQKENIIDESGMPKERFSAEFPKEGPSILRIQQVVRGDSAAYFCASSPLPSNYGYTFGSGTRLTVV.